This T cell receptor beta chain was sequenced in a study of spatial heterogeneity in lung cancer (dated by TCRdb to the late 2010s). Regarding the study in general: Beta-chain transcripts were consistently detected in greater numbers than alpha-chain transcripts, which likely reflects a higher abundance of beta-chain transcripts. In the raw uncorrected reads, each unique combination of TCR and UMI appeared more than ten times on average. The study quantitatively compared TCR alpha and beta repertoires across multiple tumor regions, matched nontumor lung and blood in non-small cell lung cancer. Nonsynonymous mutation counts, determined by whole-exome sequencing of tumor tissue, were related to features of the TCR repertoire. Both alpha and beta chains were TCR-sequenced in 200 to 250 tumor regions, around 65 matched nontumor lung samples and around 50 PBMC samples obtained at surgery. On the study overall, not on this receptor specifically: Confirming at a functional level the hypothesis that regional TCRs recognize regional mutations was considered to require additional single-cell paired TCR alpha and beta sequencing. Ubiquitous expanded tumor TCRs showed up in blood more often at tumor resection than at routine follow-up.

The time point label of this sample denotes: sample taken at primary tumor resection. Without any cell sorting, TCR sequencing was performed on whole RNA extracted either from tumor and nontumor lung tissue or from cryopreserved PBMC samples. Donors were 72 patients with early-stage, untreated non-small cell lung cancer from the lung TRACERx cohort. Only patients with enough RNA available from two or more tumor regions were chosen for TCR sequencing. This clonotype appeared a few times. The specificity of this receptor is unknown. No much larger clonotype is one base removed from it; base qualities were not supplied. V is cut back by 6 bases and J by 0 bases, with 6 bases in the junction unmatched. CDR1 and CDR2 were assigned from the germline V gene as MDHEN and SYDVKM. Reading from cysteine to phenylalanine, the CDR3 counts 17 amino acids. Only CDR3 DNA remains: 51 bases, in frame from the first base.

Libraries came from 5' RACE. Reads for this sample came from a NextSeq 500. In the TCR library protocol, a unique molecular identifier was attached to each TCR cDNA molecule so that PCR and sequencing errors could be corrected. The study's processing was this. TCR identification, UMI-based error correction and CDR3 extraction were all carried out with Decombinator tools. TCRs above a frequency of 2 per 1,000, corresponding to the top 1% of the tumor frequency distribution, were defined as expanded. Renyi diversity was calculated using the R vegan package after each repertoire was subsampled 100 times to 5,000 TCRs. CDR3 similarity networks were built from amino acid triplet string-kernel similarity, connecting CDR3s with pairwise similarity above 0.82. In-frame beta chains were kept once TCRdb had trimmed the public reads at Q25 with fastp and called clones with MiXCR. CDR3 protein duplicates are merged, each entry listing the most common genes and DNA. What appears here as the V and J calls and clone size reflects TCRdb's work, not the paper's. The sample yields around 74,000 distinct CDR3 sequences; roughly 13% were counted once. The ten largest clones capture approximately 7% of the sample.

The TCR comes from a male donor with early-stage non-small cell lung cancer. Sequenced here: PBMCs, sampled at surgery. The rearrangement combines TRBV28 with TRBJ2-3; the junction holds 13 bases that match TRBD2. The DNA sequence reads TGTGCCAGCAGCACCGGGACTAGCGGGACGAGCACAGATACGCAGTATTTT. It specifies CASSTGTSGTSTDTQYF.